This T cell receptor (beta chain) was sequenced during a study of early T cells in non-severe SARS-CoV-2 infection. Study-level background: Investigators sequenced bulk RNA drawn from unsorted whole blood, and chains remained unpaired.

Note on this clonotype: Its antigen is as yet unknown.

Study conclusions and caveats: Missing private and CD4 specificities, VDJdb matching favored anti-spike CD8 responses.

The CDR3 covers 13 residues. Germline V gene data show CDR1 as LGHNA and CDR2 as YSLEER. V gave up 1 base and J gave up 4 bases, with 7 bases separating them. Unique molecular identifiers were affixed to single, distinct cDNA molecules. In TCRdb, the 5' RACE reads were re-called with MiXCR into one record per CDR3 protein. The data contain about 80,000 distinct CDR3 sequences, around 12% of them singletons. The sample here was whole blood, taken at baseline. J is TRBJ2-5 and V is TRBV4-3, with no clear D. The receptor was isolated from an adult who was a healthcare worker with PCR-confirmed SARS-CoV-2 infection or an uninfected control (not recorded which). The donor label of this sample is uncertain. CDR3 nucleotides: TGCGCCAGCAGCCAAGCGCATGGAGAGACCCAGTACTTC. Protein sequence: CASSQAHGETQYF.